The 23 T cell receptor beta chains below were found in one sample sequenced in a study of T cell changes during pregnancy in multiple sclerosis. Assay used: immunoSEQ multiplex PCR; TCRdb lists only in-frame clones, some missing. Of tens of thousands of clones listed, around 92% are singletons. The sequenced sample was CD4+ T cells from peripheral blood mononuclear cells, obtained after pregnancy. These TCRs come from a female donor with multiple sclerosis, enrolled in a pregnancy study.

This chain joins TRBV18 and TRBJ2-7, with TRBD1 matching over 9 bases. V was pared by 3 bases and J by 3 bases, with 9 bases of the junction left unmatched. Germline-derived CDR1 and CDR2 are KGHSH and LQKENI. This CDR3 spans 16 amino acids. The CDR3 is CASSPPPGQGNYEQYF. CDR3 in DNA: TGTGCCAGCTCACCCCCTCCGGGACAGGGAAACTACGAGCAGTACTTC.

The rearrangement uses TRBV6-6 and TRBJ1-6; tentatively, D is TRBD1 (6 bases). The ends were cut back, 11 bases at V and 10 bases at J, with 18 bases in the middle. The CDR3 has 13 amino acids. Per the germline V gene, CDR1 is MNHNY and CDR2 is SVGAGI (reference sequence). This CDR3 is CAGRDTPRSPLHF. DNA for the CDR3: TGTGCCGGCCGGGACACCCCAAGGTCACCCCTCCACTTT.

The count of this clone is one. The chain recombines TRBV9 with TRBJ1-1, with a possible D match to TRBD1 (6 bases). The V gene lost 0 bases and the J gene lost 2 bases, with 11 bases spanning the gap. The germline V gene encodes CDR1 SGDLS and CDR2 YYNGEE. The CDR3 sequence is 15 residues long. As DNA, the CDR3 is TGTGCCAGCAGCGTAGGCCAGGGGCCAAACACTGAAGCTTTCTTT. Protein: CASSVGQGPNTEAFF.

The V call is TRBV29-1, the J call TRBJ2-3, with D maybe TRBD1 (5 bases). The CDR3 is 13 residues long. The germline V gene has CDR1 SQVTM and CDR2 ANQGSEA. V was trimmed by 3 bases and J by 1 base, leaving 8 bases between them. CDR3 coding DNA: TGCAGCGTTGAGGCCAGGGGCACAGATACGCAGTATTTT. Protein sequence: CSVEARGTDTQYF.

This chain connects TRBV21-1 to TRBJ1-6. TRBV21-1 is a recognized pseudogene. CDR3 length: 17 residues. The CDR3 spells CASSNYRARWRNSPLHF. The CDR3 DNA follows: TGTGCCAGCAGCAACTATAGGGCGAGGTGGAGGAATTCACCCCTCCACTTT.

V is TRBV18 and J is TRBJ2-5; 8 bases agree with TRBD1. After removal of 1 base from V and 5 bases from J, the junction contained 9 bases not matched to a gene. CDR1 KGHSH and CDR2 LQKENI come from the germline V gene. The CDR3 has 16 residues. For the CDR3, the DNA is TGTGCCAGCTCACCACGATCCCAGGGGGCCCGGGAGACCCAGTACTTC. Protein product: CASSPRSQGARETQYF.

This clone was picked up one time. The chain joins TRBV4-3 to TRBJ2-5; 9 bases map to TRBD2. The trim removed 1 base at V and 5 bases at J, leaving 11 bases unmatched. The CDR3 covers 17 residues. Germline V gene lookup returns CDR1 LGHNA and CDR2 YSLEER. CDR3 loop: CASSQVRGGGAGETQYF. For the CDR3, the DNA is TGCGCCAGCAGCCAAGTTCGAGGCGGGGGGGCCGGGGAGACCCAGTACTTC.

The gene calls are TRBV10-1 and TRBJ1-5, with 8 bases matching TRBD1. J was trimmed by 4 bases and V by 4 bases; bases with no gene match: 9. The CDR3 consists of 16 residues. Germline V gives CDR1 WNHNN, CDR2 SYGVQD (reference sequence). The DNA for the CDR3 is TGCGCCAGCAGTGGGGGCAGGGGGCGACCTAATCAGCCCCAGCATTTT. Translated, it gives CASSGGRGRPNQPQHF.

This clone has only one observation. V gene TRBV9 combines with J gene TRBJ1-6; D uncertain. V lost 0 bases and J lost 0, with 13 bases in between. CDR3 length: 18 residues. The V gene's germline CDR1 is SGDLS and CDR2 YYNGEE. CDR3 amino acids: CASSVDPGGSSYNSPLHF. In nucleotides, the CDR3 is TGTGCCAGCAGCGTAGATCCGGGAGGTAGCTCCTATAATTCACCCCTCCACTTT.

The CDR3 protein is CASSLVSRHEEQYF. CDR3 in DNA: TGCGCCAGCAGCTTGGTTTCGCGGCACGAAGAGCAGTACTTC. The rearrangement uses TRBV5-1 and TRBJ2-7, with D unresolved. Germline V lookup: CDR1 SGHRS, CDR2 YFSETQ. V gave up 0 bases and J gave up 7 bases, with 14 bases separating them. This CDR3 is 14 amino acids long.

V and J are TRBV4-3 and TRBJ2-6, with 8 bases fitting TRBD2. Germline CDR1 LGHNA, CDR2 YSLEER. The CDR3 is 19 residues long. The V segment lost 0 bases and the J segment 4 bases; nucleotides outside the gene matches: 11. Written as DNA, the CDR3 is TGCGCCAGCAGCCAAGAATTGGCAGCGGGGGCATCCGGGGCCAACGTCCTGACTTTC. Protein product: CASSQELAAGASGANVLTF.

This clone showed up just once. CDR3 protein: CASSYGLAWETQYF. The CDR3 nucleotides are TGTGCCAGCAGCTACGGACTAGCCTGGGAGACCCAGTACTTC. The rearrangement uses TRBV7-9 and TRBJ2-5, with 8 nucleotides matching TRBD2. Germline assignment: CDR1 SEHNR and CDR2 FQNEAQ (reference sequence). The CDR3 totals 14 residues. V dropped 4 bases and J dropped 5; count of bases not matched to a gene: 6.

This chain joins TRBV14 and TRBJ1-1; no firm D call. The CDR3 is 14 residues long. Trimming took 4 bases from V and 1 from J, leaving 10 bases between them. Per germline, CDR1 SGHDN and CDR2 FVKESK. CDR3 in DNA: TGTGCCAGCAGCCTTGCGGGCCGGAACACTGAAGCTTTCTTT. It translates to CASSLAGRNTEAFF.

The chain has TRBV7-2 and TRBJ1-1; D not resolved. Germline V gives CDR1 SGHTA, CDR2 FQGNSA. This CDR3 is 12 amino acids long. V was trimmed by 3 bases and J by 6 bases, leaving 8 bases between them. CDR3 DNA sequence: TGTGCCAGCAGCTTTAACTTTGCTGAAGCTTTCTTT. Amino acids: CASSFNFAEAFF. Based on the CDR3 plus reference TRBV7-2 and TRBJ1-1, the full variable domain is GAGVSQSPSNKVTEKGKDVELRCDPISGHTALYWYRQSLGQGLEFLIYFQGNSAPDKSGLPSDRFSAERTGGSVSTLTIQRTQQEDSAVYLCASSFNFAEAFFGQGTRLTVV.

Here the CDR3 DNA reads TGTGCCAGCAGCATAAAAACAGGGAGCTCCTATAATTCACCCCTCCACTTT. Translated: CASSIKTGSSYNSPLHF. The chain couples TRBV5-6 to TRBJ1-6, with TRBD1 as a possible D gene (6 bases). This CDR3 has 17 amino acids. Trimming pared 4 bases from V and 0 bases from J, leaving 14 bases between. In germline, CDR1 is SGHDT, CDR2 YYEEEE. The whole variable domain, remainder taken from reference TRBV5-6 and TRBJ1-6, is DAGVTQSPTHLIKTRGQQVTLRCSPKSGHDTVSWYQQALGQGPQFIFQYYEEEERQRGNFPDRFSGHQFPNYSSELNVNALLLGDSALYLCASSIKTGSSYNSPLHFGNGTRLTVT.

The genes are TRBV2 and TRBJ1-5, with 8 bases aligning to TRBD1. The germline V gene has CDR1 SNHLY and CDR2 FYNNEI. V lost 9 bases and J lost 3; bases outside the gene matches: 4. The CDR3 spans 13 residues. The CDR3 reads CASAGGVNQPQHF. The CDR3 bases are TGTGCCAGTGCAGGGGGCGTCAATCAGCCCCAGCATTTT.

V and J are TRBV25-1 and TRBJ1-5; D perhaps matches TRBD1 (5 bases). There are 14 residues in the CDR3. Germline CDR1 and CDR2: MGHDK and SYGVNS. The ends were cut back, 5 bases at V and 2 bases at J, with 10 bases in the middle. The CDR3 loop is CASSNRSRNQPQHF. The CDR3, as DNA: TGTGCCAGCAGTAACAGGTCCCGCAATCAGCCCCAGCATTTT.

The J gene is TRBJ1-4, the V gene TRBV6-5, with D unclear. V lost 7 bases and J 14 bases, leaving 23 bases between the germline ends. The CDR3 totals 14 residues. The germline V gene has CDR1 MNHEY and CDR2 SVGAGI. CDR3 DNA sequence: TGTGCCAGCACCTCGGGAGGCGGCGTTGGAAAGCTGTTTTTT. It encodes CASTSGGGVGKLFF.

This clone came up once. The genes are TRBV19 and TRBJ1-5; 9 positions match TRBD1. V lost 6 bases, J lost 4 bases, and 13 bases stayed unmatched. The CDR3 is made up of 17 amino acids. Germline V gives CDR1 LNHDA, CDR2 SQIVND (reference sequence). CDR3 coding DNA: TGTGCCAGTAGGGGGGGGACAGGGACAGGGAAGAATCAGCCCCAGCATTTT. Amino acids: CASRGGTGTGKNQPQHF.

This chain connects TRBV11-3 to TRBJ2-1; 10 nucleotides match TRBD2. Germline values: CDR1 SGHNT, CDR2 YENEEA. The CDR3 consists of 15 residues. V lost 5 bases to trimming and J lost 7 bases; unmatched junction nucleotides: 8. CDR3 DNA: TGTGCCAGCAGCCGTAGCGGGGGGAAGATGAATGAGCAGTTCTTC. Translation gives CASSRSGGKMNEQFF.

The chain links TRBV27 to TRBJ1-2; D not certain. With 6 bases removed from V and 5 bases from J, the gap between germline ends came to 13 bases. The length of the CDR3 is 13 residues. Germline values: CDR1 MNHEY, CDR2 SMNVEV (reference sequence). Here the CDR3 reads CASSPGGKYGYTF. The CDR3 region has the DNA TGTGCCAGCAGCCCCGGTGGTAAATATGGCTACACCTTC.

The chain recombines TRBV19 with TRBJ1-1; tentative D call: TRBD1 (5 bases). Per germline, CDR1 LNHDA and CDR2 SQIVND (reference sequence). The CDR3 is 14 amino acids. Trimming left V 8 bases short and J 1 base short, with 14 bases between. CDR3 loop: CASRPGVGNTEAFF. The CDR3 DNA follows: TGTGCCAGTCGCCCGGGGGTAGGGAACACTGAAGCTTTCTTT.

The chain has TRBV2 and TRBJ1-1; D perhaps matches TRBD1 (5 bases). Germline V gene sequence: CDR1 SNHLY, CDR2 FYNNEI. This CDR3 has 15 residues. V was trimmed by 5 bases and J by 1 base, leaving 14 bases between them. Here the CDR3 reads CASSKGNRRNTEAFF. The CDR3 DNA reads TGTGCCAGCAGTAAAGGGAACAGGAGGAACACTGAAGCTTTCTTT.